These T cell receptor beta chains were read from a single sample in a study of OX40 agonist ivuxolimab in advanced cancers. Produced via immunoSEQ multiplex PCR; TCRdb's table is partial and in-frame only. Of roughly 32,000 clones listed, about three quarters were seen once; the top ten hold approximately 24%. This specimen was CD4+ or CD8+ T cells sorted from blood, taken in a trial of the OX40 agonist ivuxolimab. Every receptor here comes from an adult with an advanced solid tumor such as melanoma, head and neck, liver or kidney cancer. CDR3s leave out the opening cysteine and the closing phenylalanine or tryptophan.

V gene: TRBV5-6
CDR3 protein: ASSLGVQGTREKLF

V gene: TRBV7-9
CDR3 protein: ASSLRDGSYNEQF

V gene: TRBV6-1
CDR3 protein: ASGGQGGGYT

V gene: TRBV19
CDR3 protein: ASSKDRGSNQPQH

V gene: TRBV28
CDR3 protein: ASSSVSHTSRNTEAF

V gene: TRBV4-1
CDR3 protein: ASSQTADGFYGYT

V gene: TRBV6-5
CDR3 protein: ASSYRGHAGANVLT

V gene: TRBV10-3
CDR3 protein: AIRTGQDLSGANVLT

V gene: TRBV19
CDR3 protein: ASSTSGGLNQPQH

V gene: TRBV18
CDR3 protein: ASSVVRGDLTQETQY

V gene: TRBV4-2
CDR3 protein: AIPGGNYGYT

V gene: TRBV7-9
CDR3 protein: ASSLQGAPEAF

V gene: TRBV19
CDR3 protein: ATGIGSPNYGYT

V gene: TRBV6-1
CDR3 protein: ASSEGVRWEGNIQY

V gene: TRBV5-6
CDR3 protein: ASSRSGGTEAF

V gene: TRBV28
CDR3 protein: ASSQPDSSNSPLH

V gene: TRBV6-1
CDR3 protein: ASSEAPLDTQY

V gene: TRBV25-1
CDR3 protein: ASSGQYGYT

V gene: TRBV19
CDR3 protein: ASSISFYQPQH

V gene: TRBV28
CDR3 protein: ASSLRGRGNEKLF

V gene: TRBV19
CDR3 protein: ASSIPGFTEAF

V gene: TRBV27
CDR3 protein: ASSLRYGAYEQY

V gene: TRBV10-3
CDR3 protein: AISVTGSTDTQY

V gene: TRBV28
CDR3 protein: ASSYGGGAYEQY

V gene: TRBV28
CDR3 protein: ASSLRGTGPQH

V gene: TRBV5-4
CDR3 protein: ASSRTRQTEAF